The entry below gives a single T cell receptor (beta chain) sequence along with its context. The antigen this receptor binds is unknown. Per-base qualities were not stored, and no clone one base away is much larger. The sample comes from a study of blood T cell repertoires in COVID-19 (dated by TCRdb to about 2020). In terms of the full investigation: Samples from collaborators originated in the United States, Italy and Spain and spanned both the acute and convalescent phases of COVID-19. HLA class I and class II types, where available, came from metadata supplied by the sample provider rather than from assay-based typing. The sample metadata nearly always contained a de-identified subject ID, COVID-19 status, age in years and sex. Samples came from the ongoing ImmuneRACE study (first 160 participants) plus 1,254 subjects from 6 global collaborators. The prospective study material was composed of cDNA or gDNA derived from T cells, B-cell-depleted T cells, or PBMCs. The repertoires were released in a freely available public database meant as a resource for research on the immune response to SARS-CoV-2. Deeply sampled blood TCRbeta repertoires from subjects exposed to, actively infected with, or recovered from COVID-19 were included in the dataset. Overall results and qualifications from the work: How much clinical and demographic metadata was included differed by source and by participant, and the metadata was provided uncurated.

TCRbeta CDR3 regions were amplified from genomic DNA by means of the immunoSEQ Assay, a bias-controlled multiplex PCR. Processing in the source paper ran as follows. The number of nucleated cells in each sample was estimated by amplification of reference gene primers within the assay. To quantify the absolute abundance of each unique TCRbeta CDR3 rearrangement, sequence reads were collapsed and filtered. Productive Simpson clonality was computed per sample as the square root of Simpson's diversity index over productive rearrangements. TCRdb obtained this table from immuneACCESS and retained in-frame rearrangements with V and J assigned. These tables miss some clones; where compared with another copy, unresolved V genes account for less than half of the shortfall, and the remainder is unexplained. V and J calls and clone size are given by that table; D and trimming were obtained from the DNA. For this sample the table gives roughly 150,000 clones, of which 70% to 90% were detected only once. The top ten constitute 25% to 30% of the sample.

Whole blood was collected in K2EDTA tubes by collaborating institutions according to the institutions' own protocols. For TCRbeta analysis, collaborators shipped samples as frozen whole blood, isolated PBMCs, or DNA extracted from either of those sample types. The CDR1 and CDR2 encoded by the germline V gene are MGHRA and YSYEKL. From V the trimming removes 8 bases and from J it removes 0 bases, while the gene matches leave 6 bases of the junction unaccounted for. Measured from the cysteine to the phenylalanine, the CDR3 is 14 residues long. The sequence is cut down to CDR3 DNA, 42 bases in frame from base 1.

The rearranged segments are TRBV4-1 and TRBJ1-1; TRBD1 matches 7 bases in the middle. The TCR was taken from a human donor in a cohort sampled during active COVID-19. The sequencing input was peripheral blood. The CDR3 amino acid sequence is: CASRQGPLNTEAFF. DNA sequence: TGCGCCAGCCGACAGGGCCCGTTGAACACTGAAGCTTTCTTT.